This TCR beta chain was identified in a study of blood T cell repertoires in COVID-19. Study-level background: The study drew acute and convalescent COVID-19 samples from the United States, Italy and Spain. PBMCs, B-cell-depleted T cells, or T cells provided the cDNA or gDNA that made up the material.

The CDR3 length is 15 residues. Per germline, CDR1 SNHLY and CDR2 FYNNEI. V was pared by 2 bases and J by 9 bases, with 14 bases between. The authors' processing: The assay estimated nucleated cells by amplifying reference gene primers. Assay: immunoSEQ multiplex PCR; the TCRdb copy retains only in-frame clones and omits some. V, J and clone size are those of that table, while D and trimming were read from the DNA. The top ten hold about 20% of the sample, which has 210,000 or so clones, around four fifths seen once. The chain is built from TRBV2 and TRBJ1-6; TRBD1 might be the D (5 bases). This sequence originates from a human donor in a cohort sampled during active COVID-19. The sequencing input was peripheral blood. CDR3 protein: CASSELRDLSSPLHF. In nucleotides, the CDR3 is TGTGCCAGCAGTGAACTGAGGGACTTGAGTTCACCCCTCCACTTT.